The clone carrying this T cell receptor beta chain appeared many times. Its antigen is not identified. A second PCR, run for about 7 to 11 cycles, used a sample-barcoded 5' primer plus a J-beta primer mix. TCRdb reanalysed the 5' RACE reads using MiXCR and keeps one entry per CDR3 protein. This sample yields 870,000 or so distinct CDR3 sequences, of which around 28% are seen a single time; about 18% belongs to the top ten. This entry is derived from a study of blood T cells in healthy people across ages. Overall study findings and caveats: A greater number of naive CD4+ cells and higher diversity distinguished long-lived donors from aged donors.

CDR1 is DFQATT and CDR2 is SNEGSKA in the germline V gene (reference sequence). Trimming took 4 bases from V and 2 from J, leaving 12 bases between them. The CDR3 runs 14 residues. The TCR was taken from an elderly woman in good health. The chain couples TRBV20-1 to TRBJ2-1, with D possibly TRBD1 on 7 matching bases. The material sequenced was blood. CDR3 protein: CSAIRGTAYNEQFF. CDR3 in DNA: TGCAGTGCTATCCGCGGGACAGCCTACAATGAGCAGTTCTTC.